This T cell receptor beta chain came from a study of graft-versus-host responses after intestinal transplantation. Study outcomes and limitations: Detection of GvH clones occurred in recipient marrow, and some had their first appearance in ileum or blood.

This clone was recorded a few times. Antigen unknown. The CDR3 spans 13 residues. V was shortened by 0 bases and J by 4 bases, with 6 bases between the two germline ends. CDR1 SGDLS and CDR2 YYNGEE come from the germline V gene. The repertoire was sequenced with immunoSEQ multiplex PCR; TCRdb's copy has only in-frame clones and lacks some. The repertoire holds nearly 110,000 clones, roughly 90% seen once, with less than 0.85% in the top ten. The sample in question was unstimulated CD4+ T cells sorted from spleen or lymph node cells, obtained before transplant. The chain employs TRBV9 and TRBJ2-3; D perhaps matches TRBD2 (6 bases). This TCR came from a human donor who was the organ donor for an intestinal transplant. The CDR3 reads CASSVGEADTQYF. In DNA form, the CDR3 reads TGTGCCAGCAGCGTAGGGGAGGCAGATACGCAGTATTTT.